The present T cell receptor beta chain was sequenced within a study of response to subunit inactivated influenza vaccine. Notes on the study in general: Each seasonal influenza vaccination, the authors suggested, recruits few new T cells.

V was pared by 1 base and J by 5 bases, with 9 bases between. The CDR3 totals 13 residues. Per the germline V gene, CDR1 is MNHEY and CDR2 is SMNVEV (reference sequence). On this clonotype itself: Its antigen remains unknown.

One entry per CDR3 protein, called by TCRdb with MiXCR from the RT-PCR reads. Among under 200,000 distinct CDR3 sequences, about 10% were seen once, and the ten largest hold around 40%. This receptor was taken from a man aged 50 to 75 who received an inactivated influenza vaccine. This sequence joins TRBV27 and TRBJ2-7; D remains ambiguous. Material: CD8+ T cells sorted from PBMCs, obtained roughly 24 months after vaccination. The CDR3 DNA reads as TGTGCCAGCAGTTTATTGGGGTCCCACGAGCAGTACTTC. This encodes CASSLLGSHEQYF.